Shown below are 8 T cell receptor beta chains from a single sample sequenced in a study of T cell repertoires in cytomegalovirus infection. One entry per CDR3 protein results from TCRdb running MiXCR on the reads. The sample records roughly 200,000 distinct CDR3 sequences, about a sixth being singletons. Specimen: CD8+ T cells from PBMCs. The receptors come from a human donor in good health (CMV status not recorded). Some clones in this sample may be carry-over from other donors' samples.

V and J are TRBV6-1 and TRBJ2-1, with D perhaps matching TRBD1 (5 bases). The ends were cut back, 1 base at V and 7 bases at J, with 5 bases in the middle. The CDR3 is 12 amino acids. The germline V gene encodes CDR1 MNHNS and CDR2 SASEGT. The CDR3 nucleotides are TGTGCCAGCAGTGAAGAGGGGAATGAGCAGTTCTTC. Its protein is CASSEEGNEQFF.

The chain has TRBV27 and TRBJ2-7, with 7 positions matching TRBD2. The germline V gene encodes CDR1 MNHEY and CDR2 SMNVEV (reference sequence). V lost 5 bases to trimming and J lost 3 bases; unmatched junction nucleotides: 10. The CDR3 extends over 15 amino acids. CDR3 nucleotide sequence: TGTGCCAGCAGTCCCTGGGGGGGAGGGGACTACGAGCAGTACTTC. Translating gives CASSPWGGGDYEQYF.

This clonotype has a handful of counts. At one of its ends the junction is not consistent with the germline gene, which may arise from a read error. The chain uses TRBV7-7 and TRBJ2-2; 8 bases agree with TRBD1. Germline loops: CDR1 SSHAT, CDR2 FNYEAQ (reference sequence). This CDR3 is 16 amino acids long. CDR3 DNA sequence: TGTGCTAGCAGCCCGCGGACAGGGCGCGGGTCTGGGGAGCTGTTTTTT. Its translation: CASSPRTGRGSGELFF.

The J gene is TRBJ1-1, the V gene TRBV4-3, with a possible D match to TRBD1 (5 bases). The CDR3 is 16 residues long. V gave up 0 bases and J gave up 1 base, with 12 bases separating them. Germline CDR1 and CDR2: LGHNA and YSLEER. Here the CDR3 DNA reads TGCGCCAGCAGCCAAGATTTTTGGGGCAGGAACACTGAAGCTTTCTTT. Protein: CASSQDFWGRNTEAFF.

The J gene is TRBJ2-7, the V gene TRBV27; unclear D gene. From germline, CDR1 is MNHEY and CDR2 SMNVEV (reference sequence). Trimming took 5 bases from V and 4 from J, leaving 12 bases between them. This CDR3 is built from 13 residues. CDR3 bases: TGTGCCAGCAGTCCCCTGGCGAATTACGAGCAGTACTTC. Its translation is CASSPLANYEQYF.

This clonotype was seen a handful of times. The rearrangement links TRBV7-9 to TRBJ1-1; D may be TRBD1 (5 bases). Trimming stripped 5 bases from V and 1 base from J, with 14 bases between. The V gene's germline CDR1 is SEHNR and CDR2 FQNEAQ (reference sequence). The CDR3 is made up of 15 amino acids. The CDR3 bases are TGTGCCAGCAGCCGCGGGGGAGCTTCGAACACTGAAGCTTTCTTT. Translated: CASSRGGASNTEAFF. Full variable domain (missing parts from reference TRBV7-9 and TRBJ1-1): DTGVSQNPRHKITKRGQNVTFRCDPISEHNRLYWYRQTLGQGPEFLTYFQNEAQLEKSRLLSDRFSAERPKGSFSTLEIQRTEQGDSAMYLCASSRGGASNTEAFFGQGTRLTVV.

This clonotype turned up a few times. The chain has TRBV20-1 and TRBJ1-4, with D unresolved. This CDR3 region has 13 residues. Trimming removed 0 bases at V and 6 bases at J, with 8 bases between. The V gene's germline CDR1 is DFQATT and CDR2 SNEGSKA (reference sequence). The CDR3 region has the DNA TGCAGTGCTAGAGATTTGAGTGATGAAAAACTGTTTTTT. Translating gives CSARDLSDEKLFF.

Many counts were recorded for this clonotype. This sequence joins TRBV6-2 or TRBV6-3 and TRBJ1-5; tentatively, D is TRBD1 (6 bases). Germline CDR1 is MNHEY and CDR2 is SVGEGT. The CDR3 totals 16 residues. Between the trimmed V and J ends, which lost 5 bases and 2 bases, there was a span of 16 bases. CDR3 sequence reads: CASSDLQGRGNQPQHF. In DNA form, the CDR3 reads TGTGCCAGCAGTGACCTACAGGGTAGGGGCAATCAGCCCCAGCATTTT.